This T cell receptor (beta chain) was identified during a study of CD8 T cells in ankylosing spondylitis. The length of the CDR3 is 13 residues. Germline-derived CDR1 and CDR2 are SGHVS and FQNEAQ. V was shortened by 1 base and J by 11 bases, with 12 bases between the two germline ends. This clonotype showed up just a few times. Its specificity is unknown. Study-wide results and caveats: Blood of patients with ankylosing spondylitis appeared to be characterized by a TCR beta motif of eight highly homologous variants. The disease-linked clones had a CD8+ phenotype and low blood frequencies. Prior literature has documented some motif variants in synovial fluid and blood from reactive arthritis.

One entry per CDR3 protein results from TCRdb running MiXCR on the 5' RACE reads. Of about 140,000 distinct CDR3 sequences detected, 7% to 10% appear once; the ten largest clones hold 6% to 8%. This sequence joins TRBV7-8 and TRBJ1-5, with D maybe TRBD1 (6 bases). Material: synovial fluid, either unsorted or a sorted T cell fraction (not recorded which). The source of this sequence is a male donor with ankylosing spondylitis. CDR3 DNA sequence: TGTGCCAGCAGCTTAGACAGGGACAAAGCCCAGCATTTT. Its translation is CASSLDRDKAQHF.